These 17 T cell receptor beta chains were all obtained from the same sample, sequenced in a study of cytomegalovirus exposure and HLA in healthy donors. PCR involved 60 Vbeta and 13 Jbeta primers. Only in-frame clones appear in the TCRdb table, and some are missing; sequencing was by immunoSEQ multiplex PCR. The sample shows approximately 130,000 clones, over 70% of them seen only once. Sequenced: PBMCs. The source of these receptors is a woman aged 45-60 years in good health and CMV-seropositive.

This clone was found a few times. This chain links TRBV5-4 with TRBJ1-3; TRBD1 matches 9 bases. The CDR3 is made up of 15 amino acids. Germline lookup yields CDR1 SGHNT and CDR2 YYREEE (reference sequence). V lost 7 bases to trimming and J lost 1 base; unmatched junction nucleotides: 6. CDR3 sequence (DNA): TGTGCCAGCTTCGGACAGGGGACTTCTGGAAACACCATATATTTT. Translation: CASFGQGTSGNTIYF.

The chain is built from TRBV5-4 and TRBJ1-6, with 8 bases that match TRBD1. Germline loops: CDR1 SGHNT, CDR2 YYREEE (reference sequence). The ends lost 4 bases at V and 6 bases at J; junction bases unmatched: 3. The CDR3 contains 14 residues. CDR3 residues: CASSPGQGNSPLHF. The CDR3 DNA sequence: TGTGCCAGCAGCCCCGGACAGGGTAATTCACCCCTCCACTTT. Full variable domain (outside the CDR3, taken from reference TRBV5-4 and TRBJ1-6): ETGVTQSPTHLIKTRGQQVTLRCSSQSGHNTVSWYQQALGQGPQFIFQYYREEENGRGNFPPRFSGLQFPNYSSELNVNALELDDSALYLCASSPGQGNSPLHFGNGTRLTVT.

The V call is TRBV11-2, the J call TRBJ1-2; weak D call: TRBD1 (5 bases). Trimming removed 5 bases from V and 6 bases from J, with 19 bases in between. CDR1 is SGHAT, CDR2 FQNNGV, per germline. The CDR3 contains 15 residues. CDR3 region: CASSLGSRVYNGYTF. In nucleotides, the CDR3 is TGTGCCAGCAGCCTAGGGAGCAGGGTTTACAATGGCTACACCTTC. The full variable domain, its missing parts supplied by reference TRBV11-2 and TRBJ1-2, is EAGVAQSPRYKIIEKRQSVAFWCNPISGHATLYWYQQILGQGPKLLIQFQNNGVVDDSQLPKDRFSAERLKGVDSTLKIQPAKLEDSAVYLCASSLGSRVYNGYTFGSGTRLTVV.

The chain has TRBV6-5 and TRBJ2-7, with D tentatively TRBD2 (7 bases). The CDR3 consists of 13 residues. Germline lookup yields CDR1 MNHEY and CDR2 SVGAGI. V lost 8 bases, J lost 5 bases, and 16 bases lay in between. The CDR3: CASGGEGGHEQYF. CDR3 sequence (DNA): TGTGCCAGCGGAGGGGAGGGGGGTCACGAGCAGTACTTC.

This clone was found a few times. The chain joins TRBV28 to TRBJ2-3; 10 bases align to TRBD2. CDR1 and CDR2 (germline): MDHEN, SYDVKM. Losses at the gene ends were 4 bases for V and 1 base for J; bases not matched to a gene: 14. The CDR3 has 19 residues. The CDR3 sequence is CASSSGLALALAGTDTQYF. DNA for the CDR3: TGTGCCAGCAGTTCGGGACTAGCGCTTGCCTTGGCGGGCACAGATACGCAGTATTTT.

Written as DNA, the CDR3 is TGCAGCGTACAGGTTGGGGCGGCCACTGAAGCTTTCTTT. Its protein product is CSVQVGAATEAFF. This rearrangement joins TRBV29-1 to TRBJ1-1; maybe TRBD1 (5 bases). V lost 6 bases and J 4 bases, leaving 15 bases between the germline ends. Germline CDR1 is SQVTM and CDR2 is ANQGSEA. The length of the CDR3 is 13 residues.

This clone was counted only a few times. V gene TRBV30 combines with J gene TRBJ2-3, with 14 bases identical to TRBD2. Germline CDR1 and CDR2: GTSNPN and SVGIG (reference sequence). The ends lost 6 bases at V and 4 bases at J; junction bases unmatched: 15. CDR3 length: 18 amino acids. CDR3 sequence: CACELGLAGAGGADTQYF. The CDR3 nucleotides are TGTGCCTGTGAATTGGGACTAGCGGGAGCGGGCGGGGCAGATACGCAGTATTTT.

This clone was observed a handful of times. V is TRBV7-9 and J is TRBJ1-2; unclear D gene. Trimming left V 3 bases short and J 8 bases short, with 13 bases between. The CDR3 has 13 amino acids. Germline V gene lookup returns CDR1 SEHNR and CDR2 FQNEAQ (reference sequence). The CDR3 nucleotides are TGTGCCAGCAGCTTGGGTAGTCCGGGGGGCTACACCTTC. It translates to CASSLGSPGGYTF.

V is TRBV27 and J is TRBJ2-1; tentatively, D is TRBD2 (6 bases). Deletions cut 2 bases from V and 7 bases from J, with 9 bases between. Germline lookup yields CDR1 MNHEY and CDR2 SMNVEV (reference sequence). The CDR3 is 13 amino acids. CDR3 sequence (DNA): TGTGCCAGCAGTTTAACTAGCAGAAATGAGCAGTTCTTC. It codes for CASSLTSRNEQFF.

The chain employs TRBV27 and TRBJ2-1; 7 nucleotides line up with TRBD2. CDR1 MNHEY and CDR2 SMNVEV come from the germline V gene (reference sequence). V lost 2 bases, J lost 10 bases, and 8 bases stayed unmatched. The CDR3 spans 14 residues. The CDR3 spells CASSLTSGGWEQFF. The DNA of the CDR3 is TGTGCCAGCAGTTTAACATCGGGGGGTTGGGAGCAGTTCTTC.

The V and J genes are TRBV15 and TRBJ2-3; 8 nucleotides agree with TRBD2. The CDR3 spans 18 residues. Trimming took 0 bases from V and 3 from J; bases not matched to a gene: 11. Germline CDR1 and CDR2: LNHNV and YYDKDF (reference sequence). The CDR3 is CATSRDIWGTGGTDTQYF. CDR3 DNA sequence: TGTGCCACCAGCAGAGACATTTGGGGCACGGGGGGGACAGATACGCAGTATTTT.

CDR3 nucleotide sequence: TGTGCCACCAGCAGAGATACAACCGGGAGCAGTGCTCTTGGCTACACCTTC. Its translation is CATSRDTTGSSALGYTF. This chain connects TRBV15 to TRBJ1-2, with D uncertain. V was pared by 0 bases and J by 7 bases, with 21 bases between. CDR1 is LNHNV and CDR2 is YYDKDF in the germline V gene (reference sequence). The CDR3 totals 17 residues.

The CDR3 protein is CASKKSGAGNTIYF. Here the CDR3 DNA reads TGTGCCAGCAAAAAGTCGGGGGCTGGAAACACCATATATTTT. This chain connects TRBV4-2 to TRBJ1-3; a weak D match, TRBD1 (5 bases). The CDR3 totals 14 residues. The V gene lost 7 bases and the J gene lost 2 bases, with 12 bases spanning the gap. CDR1 and CDR2 from the germline V gene are LGHNA and YNFKEQ.

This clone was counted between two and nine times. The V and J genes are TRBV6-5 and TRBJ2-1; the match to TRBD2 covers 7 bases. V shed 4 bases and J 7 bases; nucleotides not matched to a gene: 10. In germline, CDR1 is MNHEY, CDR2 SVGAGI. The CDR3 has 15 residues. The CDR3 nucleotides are TGTGCCAGCAGTTTGGGACTGCCCGGGGGGAATGAGCAGTTCTTC. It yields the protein CASSLGLPGGNEQFF.

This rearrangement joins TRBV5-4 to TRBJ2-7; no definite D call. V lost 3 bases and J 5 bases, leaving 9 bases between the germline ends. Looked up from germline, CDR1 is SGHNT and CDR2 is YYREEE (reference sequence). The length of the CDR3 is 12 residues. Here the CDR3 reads CASSSDTNEQYF. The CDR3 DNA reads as TGTGCCAGCAGCTCCGATACTAACGAGCAGTACTTC.

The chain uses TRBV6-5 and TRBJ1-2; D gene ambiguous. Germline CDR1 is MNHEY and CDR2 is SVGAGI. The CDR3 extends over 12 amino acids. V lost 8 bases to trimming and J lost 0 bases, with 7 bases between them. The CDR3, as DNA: TGTGCCAGCGCGGCACCTAACTATGGCTACACCTTC. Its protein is CASAAPNYGYTF.

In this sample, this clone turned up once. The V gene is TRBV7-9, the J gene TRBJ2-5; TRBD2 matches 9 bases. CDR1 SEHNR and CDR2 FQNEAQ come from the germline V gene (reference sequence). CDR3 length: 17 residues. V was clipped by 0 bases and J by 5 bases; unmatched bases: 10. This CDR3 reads CASSLAPGRGGSETQYF. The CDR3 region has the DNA TGTGCCAGCAGCTTAGCGCCAGGGCGGGGGGGGTCGGAGACCCAGTACTTC.